This T cell receptor (beta chain) was recovered during a study of CD8 T cells in ankylosing spondylitis. This clonotype was seen ten or more times. Using its own MiXCR run on the 5' RACE reads, TCRdb lists one record per CDR3 protein. The data hold around 250,000 distinct CDR3 sequences, with about 10% observed a single time. This TCR derives from a male donor with ankylosing spondylitis or in good health (not recorded which). The sample taken for sequencing was blood, either unsorted or a sorted T cell fraction (not recorded which).

CDR3 sequence reads: CAISEEGRPPEAFF. For the CDR3, the DNA is TGTGCCATCAGTGAGGAGGGTCGACCTCCCGAAGCTTTCTTT. This rearrangement joins TRBV10-3 to TRBJ1-1; D is ambiguous. Trimming cost V 2 bases and J 8 bases, with 15 bases left between them. Germline V gene sequence: CDR1 ENHRY, CDR2 SYGVKD. There are 14 residues in the CDR3.